The clone carrying this TCR beta chain occurred many times. This CDR3 has 13 amino acids. Germline values: CDR1 SGHTA, CDR2 FQGNSA. With 3 bases clipped from V and 4 bases from J, the junction kept 2 bases outside the gene matches. Each CDR3 protein is one row after TCRdb ran MiXCR on the RT-PCR reads. The data contain around 700,000 distinct CDR3 sequences, 12% to 15% of them singletons. Sequenced: memory CD4+ T cells from blood. The sequence came from a female donor in good health, serving as a healthy control. The rearrangement links TRBV7-2 to TRBJ1-1, with 7 bases matching TRBD1. As DNA, the CDR3 is TGTGCCAGCAGCTTCGACAGGGTCACTGAAGCTTTCTTT. It specifies CASSFDRVTEAFF.